The 17 T cell receptor beta chains below all came from one sample that was sequenced in a study of cytomegalovirus exposure and HLA in healthy donors. PCR employed 60 Vbeta and 13 Jbeta primers. Method: immunoSEQ multiplex PCR; TCRdb's copy keeps in-frame clones and lacks some. Here the sample spans more than 80,000 clones, around 76% being singletons. Sequenced input: PBMCs. The receptors originated from a human donor in good health.

In this sample, this clone turned up once. The genes are TRBV9 and TRBJ1-4; 7 nucleotides agree with TRBD1. The CDR3 is made up of 15 amino acids. V shed 0 bases and J 5 bases; nucleotides not matched to a gene: 4. Per the germline V gene, CDR1 is SGDLS and CDR2 is YYNGEE. CDR3 nucleotide sequence: TGTGCCAGCAGCGTAGGCGACAGGGACAATGAAAAACTGTTTTTT. Residues: CASSVGDRDNEKLFF. Together with reference TRBV9 and TRBJ1-4, the CDR3 gives the full variable domain: DSGVTQTPKHLITATGQRVTLRCSPRSGDLSVYWYQQSLDQGLQFLIQYYNGEERAKGNILERFSAQQFPDLHSELNLSSLELGDSALYFCASSVGDRDNEKLFFGSGTQLSVL.

This clone was seen more than once but under ten times. The chain combines TRBV19 with TRBJ1-4, with TRBD1 identical over 9 bases. Germline V lookup: CDR1 LNHDA, CDR2 SQIVND (reference sequence). The CDR3 length is 14 residues. V trimming: 6 bases; J trimming: 9 bases; junction bases outside the gene matches: 8. The DNA for the CDR3 is TGTGCCAGTAGGATCGGGACAGGGTATCAAAAACTGTTTTTT. Residues: CASRIGTGYQKLFF.

The chain recombines TRBV5-1 with TRBJ2-7; D perhaps matches TRBD2 (8 bases). Germline assignment: CDR1 SGHRS and CDR2 YFSETQ. V lost 1 base to trimming and J lost 7 bases, with 24 bases between them. This CDR3 spans 17 amino acids. CDR3 bases: TGCGCCAGCAGCTTGTATGTCGGGAGGGGACAGCCTTTGGAGCAGTACTTC. It codes for CASSLYVGRGQPLEQYF.

The V gene is TRBV6-5, the J gene TRBJ2-7; D gene ambiguous. V shed 7 bases and J shed 4 bases, with 14 bases lying between them. The CDR3 extends over 13 amino acids. Germline lookup yields CDR1 MNHEY and CDR2 SVGAGI. CDR3 in amino acids: CASIPPTGYEQYF. Here the CDR3 DNA reads TGTGCCAGCATTCCGCCCACCGGGTACGAGCAGTACTTC.

The J gene is TRBJ2-7, the V gene TRBV10-3; 15 nucleotides line up with TRBD2. V lost 9 bases, J lost 7 bases, and 22 bases stayed unmatched. The CDR3 spans 19 residues. Germline CDR1 reads ENHRY; CDR2 reads SYGVKD. The CDR3 sequence: CAIRAGRTSGGALLEEQYF. The CDR3 region has the DNA TGTGCCATAAGGGCGGGAAGGACTAGCGGGGGGGCTTTATTGGAGGAGCAGTACTTC.

This chain uses TRBV27 with TRBJ2-1, with TRBD1 identical over 10 bases. This CDR3 is 16 amino acids long. The J segment lost 1 base and the V segment lost 7 bases, leaving 7 bases of the junction unmatched. The germline gives CDR1 MNHEY, CDR2 SMNVEV (reference sequence). Written as DNA, the CDR3 is TGTGCCAGCACCGCGACAGGGGGCTTTTCCTACAATGAGCAGTTCTTC. It translates to CASTATGGFSYNEQFF.

The rearrangement joins TRBV5-6 to TRBJ2-5; 7 bases are shared with TRBD2. Germline trimming cut 4 bases from V and 4 bases from J; bases unmatched to any gene: 10. Germline assignment: CDR1 SGHDT and CDR2 YYEEEE. This CDR3 region has 15 residues. The CDR3 loop is CASSRHPGRGETQYF. The CDR3, as DNA: TGTGCCAGCAGCCGACACCCTGGGAGGGGAGAGACCCAGTACTTC.

The chain recombines TRBV29-1 with TRBJ1-5, with D uncertain. There are 12 residues in the CDR3. From germline, CDR1 is SQVTM and CDR2 ANQGSEA. The V and J ends lost 7 bases and 1 base respectively, with 8 bases between them. The chain's CDR3 is CSGSNSNQPQHF. The CDR3 DNA reads as TGCAGCGGGAGTAACAGCAATCAGCCCCAGCATTTT.

Of note for this clone: The same CDR3 also results from other DNA sequences found in this sample. This rearrangement joins TRBV27 to TRBJ1-5; TRBD1 matches at 8 bases. V was pared by 0 bases and J by 3 bases, with 4 bases of the junction left unmatched. From germline, CDR1 is MNHEY and CDR2 SMNVEV (reference sequence). The CDR3 is 16 amino acids. The CDR3 DNA is TGTGCCAGCAGTTTATCGGGACAGGCAAACAATCAGCCCCAGCATTTT. It translates to CASSLSGQANNQPQHF.

The V call is TRBV5-1, the J call TRBJ2-3; TRBD2 agrees at 7 bases. V shed 5 bases, J shed 0 bases, and the junction held 6 bases outside the gene matches. The V gene's germline CDR1 is SGHRS and CDR2 YFSETQ. The CDR3 loop spans 15 amino acids. The CDR3, as DNA: TGCGCCAGCAGGCGACTAGCCTCTAGCACAGATACGCAGTATTTT. It translates to CASRRLASSTDTQYF.

V and J are TRBV5-8 and TRBJ2-3; a possible D gene is TRBD2 (6 bases). The CDR3 runs to 16 residues. Trimming cost V 7 bases and J 0 bases, with 18 bases left between them. Per the germline V gene, CDR1 is SGHTS and CDR2 is YDEGEE. The CDR3, as DNA: TGTGCCAGCCCTGCCGGCGTAGGGACTAGCACAGATACGCAGTATTTT. The encoded protein is CASPAGVGTSTDTQYF.

This clone is a singleton in its sample. For the CDR3, the DNA is TGCAGCGTTAACTTTAGAATCGGCACCGGGGAGCTGTTTTTT. It is translated as CSVNFRIGTGELFF. The rearrangement joins TRBV29-1 to TRBJ2-2; D is undetermined. There are 14 residues in the CDR3. Germline V gives CDR1 SQVTM, CDR2 ANQGSEA. Deletions cut 5 bases from V and 4 bases from J, with 14 bases between.

This clone occurred once. The chain carries TRBV7-2 and TRBJ2-1; 8 positions match TRBD1. V trimming: 6 bases; J trimming: 7 bases; junction bases outside the gene matches: 11. The CDR3 is 15 amino acids. Germline V CDR1 and CDR2: SGHTA, FQGNSA. The CDR3: CASRQGPQGVNEQFF. In DNA form, the CDR3 reads TGTGCCAGCAGACAAGGACCACAGGGGGTAAATGAGCAGTTCTTC.

J is TRBJ1-5 and V is TRBV6-1, with D hard to call. This CDR3 region has 15 residues. The V and J ends lost 8 bases and 0 bases respectively, with 14 bases between them. Germline values: CDR1 MNHNS, CDR2 SASEGT. The DNA for the CDR3 is TGTGCCAGCTCGGGTGAGACCGTTAGCAATCAGCCCCAGCATTTT. This sequence encodes CASSGETVSNQPQHF.

The chain recombines TRBV7-9 with TRBJ2-7, with unresolved D. CDR1 is SEHNR and CDR2 is FQNEAQ in the germline V gene (reference sequence). The CDR3 totals 11 residues. With 5 bases removed from V and 4 bases from J, the gap between germline ends came to 6 bases. The chain's CDR3 is CASSTSYEQYF. DNA for the CDR3: TGTGCCAGCAGCACTTCTTACGAGCAGTACTTC.

This chain uses TRBV6-6 with TRBJ1-2; D ambiguous. CDR3 length: 15 residues. The germline CDR1 and CDR2 sequences are MNHNY and SVGAGI (reference sequence). Trimming removed 0 bases from V and 4 bases from J, with 12 bases in between. CDR3 loop: CASSYSPDISYGYTF. The CDR3 DNA is TGTGCCAGCAGTTACTCTCCAGACATAAGCTATGGCTACACCTTC.

V gene TRBV2 combines with J gene TRBJ2-1, with TRBD2 matching 9 bases. Germline CDR1 SNHLY, CDR2 FYNNEI. Trimming at V came to 6 bases and at J to 16 bases, leaving 16 bases not matched to a gene. There are 14 residues in the CDR3. The CDR3 spells CASRREAGGPGGFF. In DNA form, the CDR3 reads TGTGCCAGCAGACGAGAAGCGGGAGGCCCGGGGGGTTTCTTC.